This T cell receptor beta chain appears in the sequencing data of a study of OX40 agonist ivuxolimab in advanced cancers. CDR3 length: 15 amino acids. V lost 4 bases to trimming and J lost 3 bases; unmatched junction nucleotides: 7. Germline V gene lookup returns CDR1 SGHNT and CDR2 YYREEE (reference sequence). The assay was immunoSEQ multiplex PCR, and TCRdb's table has in-frame clones only and misses some. In the table there are 75,000 to 100,000 clones, roughly nine tenths of which are singletons. Of note for this clone: Its specificity is unknown.

General observations from the study: Among the lowest levels of clonal expansion were found in partial responders at 0.1-3.0 mg/kg.

V usage is TRBV5-4 and J usage is TRBJ2-3; the match to TRBD1 covers 8 bases. The sequence derives from an adult with an advanced solid tumor such as melanoma, head and neck, liver or kidney cancer. This material consisted of CD4+ or CD8+ T cells sorted from blood, taken in a trial of the OX40 agonist ivuxolimab. CDR3 amino acids: CASSPRTGRTDTQYF. The CDR3 DNA follows: TGTGCCAGCAGCCCTCGGACAGGGAGAACAGATACGCAGTATTTT.